The present entry profiles one T cell receptor (beta chain) with its context. Other DNA sequences in this specimen translate into the identical CDR3. Researchers ran the PCR with 60 Vbeta and 13 Jbeta primers. TCRdb keeps only in-frame clones here, not all; method: immunoSEQ multiplex PCR. In the table there are approximately 210,000 clones, around 82% of which are singletons. The source of the sample is a study of cytomegalovirus exposure and HLA in healthy donors. Healthy bone marrow donors made up the cohort. V trimming: 5 bases; J trimming: 10 bases; junction bases outside the gene matches: 12. The CDR3 loop spans 15 amino acids. In germline, CDR1 is SGHTA, CDR2 FQGTGA.

The chain is built from TRBV7-3 and TRBJ2-1; TRBD2 matches at 9 bases. Sequenced input: PBMCs. The receptor's source is a man between 18 and 29 years old in good health and CMV-seronegative. CDR3 protein: CASSPLAGGSGEQFF. As DNA, the CDR3 is TGTGCCAGCAGCCCCTTGGCGGGAGGGTCGGGCGAGCAGTTCTTC.